This entry is about one T cell receptor (beta chain). Its cognate antigen is unknown. After constant-region reverse-primer amplification, full-length variable regions underwent semi-nested PCR with Nested Universal Primer A. TCRdb re-called the 5' RACE reads with MiXCR, one entry per CDR3 protein. Among about 9,000 distinct CDR3 sequences listed, roughly half were seen once. Points from the study as a whole: Tumor Tregs overlapped most with tumor, then blood, naive CD4+ cells.

With V trimmed by 6 bases and J by 6 bases, 10 bases remained unmatched. CDR3 length equals 15 residues. Germline V gene lookup returns CDR1 DFQATT and CDR2 SNEGSKA (reference sequence). Cells sorted as Tregs were CD4+, CD25+ and CD127-/low. The clonotype originates from a female donor with breast cancer. What was sequenced was Tregs sorted from a lymph node. The chain recombines TRBV20-1 with TRBJ2-7; 14 bases are a match to TRBD2. CDR3 nucleotide sequence: TGCAGTGCGCCGGGACTAGCGGGAGTACTGTTCGAGCAGTACTTC. The encoded protein is CSAPGLAGVLFEQYF.